A single sample gave rise to the 6 T cell receptor beta chains below, sequenced in a study of blood T cells in healthy people across ages. A second about 7 to 11 cycle PCR used barcoded and J-beta primers. TCRdb called the 5' RACE reads again in MiXCR, with one record for every CDR3 protein. Altogether fewer than 900,000 distinct CDR3 sequences are present, around 45% being singletons, with the ten largest covering around 32%. The sequenced sample consisted of blood. All receptors come from a woman aged 55-70 years in good health.

Only a few counts were recorded for this clonotype. The chain is built from TRBV12-3 or TRBV12-4 and TRBJ2-7, with D perhaps matching TRBD1 (6 bases). The CDR3 spans 14 residues. The V and J ends lost 10 bases and 4 bases respectively, with 20 bases between them. This chain's CDR3 is CATQARTDGYEQYF. The CDR3 DNA is TGTGCCACCCAGGCACGGACAGACGGATACGAGCAGTACTTC.

The chain carries TRBV20-1 and TRBJ1-4; unclear D gene. Trimming left V 1 base short and J 4 bases short, with 10 bases between. In germline, CDR1 is DFQATT, CDR2 SNEGSKA (reference sequence). The CDR3 sequence is 14 residues long. The CDR3 DNA follows: TGCAGTGCTAGAGGGGAGATGAATAATGAAAAACTGTTTTTT. Residues: CSARGEMNNEKLFF.

The rearrangement joins TRBV20-1 to TRBJ2-1, with TRBD2 identical over 11 bases. J lost 7 bases, V lost 0 bases, and 8 bases had no gene match. CDR3 size: 16 residues. CDR1 DFQATT and CDR2 SNEGSKA come from the germline V gene (reference sequence). Here the CDR3 reads CSARDWASGRINEQFF. The CDR3 DNA follows: TGCAGTGCTAGAGATTGGGCTAGCGGGAGGATAAATGAGCAGTTCTTC.

This clonotype has more than one count but fewer than ten. The rearrangement links TRBV20-1 to TRBJ2-5, with D perhaps matching TRBD1 or TRBD2 (6 bases each). With 0 bases removed from V and 5 bases from J, the gap between germline ends came to 22 bases. Germline CDR1 is DFQATT and CDR2 is SNEGSKA (reference sequence). The CDR3 has 17 amino acids. The CDR3 reads CSARDHTGHREEETQYF. CDR3 nucleotide sequence: TGCAGTGCTAGAGATCATACAGGGCATAGGGAGGAGGAGACCCAGTACTTC.

This clonotype was counted only a few times. The rearrangement joins TRBV4-3 to TRBJ1-2; 9 bases are shared with TRBD1. CDR1 and CDR2 from the germline V gene are LGHNA and YSLEER. The CDR3 contains 14 residues. The V gene end was trimmed by 4 bases and the J gene end by 4 bases; junction bases not matched to a gene: 4. The CDR3 sequence: CASSPDRGSYGYTF. The CDR3 bases are TGCGCCAGCAGCCCGGACAGGGGAAGCTATGGCTACACCTTC.

This clonotype was seen only a few times. V usage is TRBV7-3 and J usage is TRBJ1-2, with TRBD1 matching over 7 bases. Germline loops: CDR1 SGHTA, CDR2 FQGTGA. The CDR3 sequence is 15 residues long. The V and J ends lost 5 bases and 4 bases, in that order; junction bases with no gene match: 10. The CDR3 nucleotides read TGTGCCAGCAGCCCGGGGACAGAAGGGATCTATGGCTACACCTTC. It yields the protein CASSPGTEGIYGYTF.